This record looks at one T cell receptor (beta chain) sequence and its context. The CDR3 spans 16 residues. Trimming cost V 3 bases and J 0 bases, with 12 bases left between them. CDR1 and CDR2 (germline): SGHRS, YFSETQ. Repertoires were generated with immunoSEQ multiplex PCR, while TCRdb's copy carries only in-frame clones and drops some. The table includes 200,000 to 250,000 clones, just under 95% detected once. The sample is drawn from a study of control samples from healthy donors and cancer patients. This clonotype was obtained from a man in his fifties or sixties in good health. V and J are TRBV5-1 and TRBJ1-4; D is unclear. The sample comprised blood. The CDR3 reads CASSYSPGATNEKLFF. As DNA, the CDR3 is TGCGCCAGCAGCTACAGCCCAGGAGCAACTAATGAAAAACTGTTTTTT.